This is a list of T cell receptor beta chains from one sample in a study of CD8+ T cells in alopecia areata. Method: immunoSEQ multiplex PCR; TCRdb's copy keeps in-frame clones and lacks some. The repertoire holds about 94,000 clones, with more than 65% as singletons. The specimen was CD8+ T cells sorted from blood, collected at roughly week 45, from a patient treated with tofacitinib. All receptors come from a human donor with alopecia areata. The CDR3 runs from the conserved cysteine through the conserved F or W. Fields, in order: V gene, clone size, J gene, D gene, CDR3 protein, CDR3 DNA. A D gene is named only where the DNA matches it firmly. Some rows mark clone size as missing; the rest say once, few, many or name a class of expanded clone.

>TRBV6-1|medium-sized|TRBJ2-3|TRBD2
CASSEPLAGNPDTQYF
TGTGCCAGCAGTGAACCCCTAGCGGGGAATCCAGATACGCAGTATTTT
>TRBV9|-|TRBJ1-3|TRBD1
CASSVKEGARVDTIYF
TGTGCCAGCAGCGTAAAGGAGGGGGCTCGAGTCGACACCATATATTTT
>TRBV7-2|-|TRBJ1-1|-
CASTESYTEAFF
TGTGCCAGCACCGAATCGTACACTGAAGCTTTCTTT
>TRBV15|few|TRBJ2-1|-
CATSKEDYNEQFF
TGTGCCACCAGCAAAGAGGACTACAATGAGCAGTTCTTC
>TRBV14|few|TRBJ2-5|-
CASSQVPREYQETQYF
TGTGCCAGCAGCCAAGTGCCGAGAGAGTACCAAGAGACCCAGTACTTC
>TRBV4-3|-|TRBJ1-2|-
CASSQEPNAGARLYGYTF
TGCGCCAGCAGCCAAGAGCCGAACGCGGGCGCCCGCCTCTATGGCTACACCTTC
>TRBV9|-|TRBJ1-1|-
CASSVGVGEAFF
TGTGCCAGCAGCGTAGGGGTCGGTGAAGCTTTCTTT
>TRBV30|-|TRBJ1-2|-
CAWSPSGNYGYTF
TGTGCCTGGAGTCCGTCAGGGAACTATGGCTACACCTTC
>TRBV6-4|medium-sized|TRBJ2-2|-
CASSDGGQSGELFF
TGTGCCAGCAGTGACGGGGGCCAGTCCGGGGAGCTGTTTTTT
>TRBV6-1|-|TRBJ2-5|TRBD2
CASSAGGHLYF
TGTGCCAGCAGCGCGGGGGGACACTTATACTTC
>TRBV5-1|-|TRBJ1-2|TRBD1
CASSFNHGQGGFGYTF
TGCGCCAGCAGCTTTAACCACGGACAGGGTGGATTTGGCTACACCTTC
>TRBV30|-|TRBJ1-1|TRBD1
CAWSVGTGVNTEAFF
TGTGCCTGGAGTGTTGGGACAGGGGTGAACACTGAAGCTTTCTTT
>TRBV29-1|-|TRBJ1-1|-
CSVVAGREAFF
TGCAGCGTTGTGGCAGGCAGAGAAGCTTTCTTT
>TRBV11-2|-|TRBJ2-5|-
CASSGDRTLGETQYF
TGTGCCAGCAGCGGTGACAGGACCTTGGGTGAGACCCAGTACTTC
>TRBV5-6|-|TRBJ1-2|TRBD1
CASRTGQALYGYTF
TGTGCCAGCAGGACCGGACAGGCTCTGTATGGCTACACCTTC
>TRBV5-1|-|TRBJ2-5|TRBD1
CASSSQGQGGETQYF
TGCGCCAGCAGCTCCCAAGGACAGGGGGGAGAGACCCAGTACTTC
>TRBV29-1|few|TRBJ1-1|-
CSVEEGFPDF
TGCAGCGTTGAAGAAGGGTTCCCCGACTTT
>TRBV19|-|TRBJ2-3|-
CASVKQGTDTQYF
TGTGCCAGTGTGAAACAGGGCACAGATACGCAGTATTTT
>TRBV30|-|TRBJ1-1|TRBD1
CASAGQAYTEAFF
TGTGCCTCCGCAGGACAGGCCTACACTGAAGCTTTCTTT
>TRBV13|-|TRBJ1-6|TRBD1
CASSSDRGINSPLHF
TGTGCCAGCAGCTCGGACAGGGGGATTAATTCACCCCTCCACTTT
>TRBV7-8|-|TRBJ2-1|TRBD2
CASSSGLAGTRSEQFF
TGTGCCAGCAGCTCCGGACTAGCGGGCACCCGGAGTGAGCAGTTCTTC
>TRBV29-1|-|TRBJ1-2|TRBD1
CSVHRGEGYTF
TGCAGCGTACACAGGGGGGAAGGCTACACCTTC
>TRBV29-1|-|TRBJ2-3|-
CSVAGLGGGADTQYF
TGCAGCGTTGCCGGGCTCGGCGGGGGCGCAGATACGCAGTATTTT
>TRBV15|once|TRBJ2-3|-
CATSTGTGSLTDTQYF
TGTGCCACCAGCACCGGGACTGGAAGCCTTACAGATACGCAGTATTTT
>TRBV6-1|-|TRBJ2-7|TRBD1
CASTAGTASYF
TGTGCCAGTACCGCCGGGACAGCCTCCTACTTC
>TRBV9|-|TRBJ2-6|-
CASSVGGGANVLTF
TGTGCCAGCAGCGTAGGTGGTGGGGCCAACGTCCTGACTTTC
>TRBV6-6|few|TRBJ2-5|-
CASSYVGTLEETQYF
TGTGCCAGCAGTTACGTCGGGACCCTTGAGGAGACCCAGTACTTC
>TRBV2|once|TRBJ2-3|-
CASSEGGRSTDTQYF
TGTGCCAGCAGTGAGGGGGGCAGGTCCACAGATACGCAGTATTTT
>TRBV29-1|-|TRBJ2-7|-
CSVVGGGCEQYF
TGCAGCGTTGTGGGGGGAGGATGCGAGCAGTACTTC
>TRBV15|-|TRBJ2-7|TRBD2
CATSYETSGAYEQYF
TGTGCCACCAGCTATGAGACTAGCGGTGCCTACGAGCAGTACTTC
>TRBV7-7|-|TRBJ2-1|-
CASSPSLSYNEQFF
TGTGCCAGCAGCCCCTCCTTGTCCTACAATGAGCAGTTCTTC
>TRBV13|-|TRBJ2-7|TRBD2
CASSLPSGGYYEQYF
TGTGCCAGCAGCTTACCTAGCGGGGGGTACTACGAGCAGTACTTC
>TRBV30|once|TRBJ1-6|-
CAWSEGLINSPLHF
TGTGCCTGGAGTGAGGGACTGATCAATTCACCCCTCCACTTT
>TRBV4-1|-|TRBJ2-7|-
CASSQGGNTGDEQYF
TGCGCCAGCAGCCAAGGTGGCAACACGGGGGACGAGCAGTACTTC
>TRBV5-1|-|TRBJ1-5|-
CASSLASEQPQHF
TGCGCCAGCAGCTTGGCCAGCGAACAGCCCCAGCATTTT
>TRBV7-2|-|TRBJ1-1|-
CASSRRRGPMNTEAFF
TGTGCCAGCAGCCGACGGCGGGGGCCCATGAACACTGAAGCTTTCTTT
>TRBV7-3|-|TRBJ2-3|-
CASSLSPGSTDTQYF
TGTGCCAGCAGCTTAAGTCCGGGAAGCACAGATACGCAGTATTTT
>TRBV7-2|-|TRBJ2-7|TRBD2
CASGSGTRSREQYF
TGTGCCAGCGGATCCGGGACTAGATCCCGCGAGCAGTACTTC
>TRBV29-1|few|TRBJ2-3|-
CSVEGVVGNQFTDTQYF
TGCAGCGTTGAAGGAGTGGTTGGCAACCAATTCACAGATACGCAGTATTTT
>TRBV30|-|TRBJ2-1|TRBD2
CAWSGTSGGNEQFF
TGTGCCTGGTCCGGGACTAGCGGGGGCAATGAGCAGTTCTTC
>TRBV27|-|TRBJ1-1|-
CASSLSGSVEAFF
TGTGCCAGCAGTTTGTCCGGGTCTGTTGAAGCTTTCTTT
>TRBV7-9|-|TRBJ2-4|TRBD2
CASSSLAGTAKNIQYF
TGTGCCAGCAGCTCTCTAGCGGGGACAGCCAAAAACATTCAGTACTTC
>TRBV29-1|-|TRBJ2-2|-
CSVEGSTGELFF
TGCAGCGTTGAGGGCAGCACCGGGGAGCTGTTTTTT
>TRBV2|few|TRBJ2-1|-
CASSEVPRREFF
TGTGCCAGCAGTGAAGTTCCCAGGAGGGAGTTCTTC
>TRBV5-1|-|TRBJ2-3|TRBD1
CASSSDRGASTQYF
TGCGCCAGCAGCTCGGACAGGGGTGCTTCTACGCAGTATTTT
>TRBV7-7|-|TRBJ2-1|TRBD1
CASSLDRGRGNEQFF
TGTGCCAGCAGCCTAGACAGGGGAAGGGGGAATGAGCAGTTCTTC